The TCR beta chain under discussion was sequenced for a study of human T cells and chemical hapten exposure. This clonotype was counted ten times or more. The time point: pre-sensitization, week 0. Noted treatment: therapeutic diphenylcyclopropenone sensitization with weekly scalp DPC. In the original analysis: Sample TCR counts, which ranged from about 20,000 to 690,600, had a median of 95,638. TCRdb analysed the RACE reads with MiXCR anew, one entry per CDR3 protein. TCRdb, not the original authors, processed these V and J calls. Here the sample spans around 330,000 distinct CDR3 sequences, approximately 5% being singletons. The sample was whole blood, taken in connection with sensitization to the hapten diphenylcyclopropenone (DPC). The clonotype comes from a woman aged 18-29 years with alopecia areata. Some clones in this sample may be carry-over from other donors' samples.

CDR3: CASSPPDRGHTGELFF. Here the CDR3 DNA reads TGTGCCAGCAGTCCTCCGGACAGGGGGCACACCGGGGAGCTGTTTTTT. The V call is TRBV27, the J call TRBJ2-2; TRBD1 matches at 11 bases. Losses at the gene ends were 5 bases for V and 3 bases for J; bases not matched to a gene: 5. CDR1 MNHEY and CDR2 SMNVEV come from the germline V gene (reference sequence). This CDR3 has 16 residues.